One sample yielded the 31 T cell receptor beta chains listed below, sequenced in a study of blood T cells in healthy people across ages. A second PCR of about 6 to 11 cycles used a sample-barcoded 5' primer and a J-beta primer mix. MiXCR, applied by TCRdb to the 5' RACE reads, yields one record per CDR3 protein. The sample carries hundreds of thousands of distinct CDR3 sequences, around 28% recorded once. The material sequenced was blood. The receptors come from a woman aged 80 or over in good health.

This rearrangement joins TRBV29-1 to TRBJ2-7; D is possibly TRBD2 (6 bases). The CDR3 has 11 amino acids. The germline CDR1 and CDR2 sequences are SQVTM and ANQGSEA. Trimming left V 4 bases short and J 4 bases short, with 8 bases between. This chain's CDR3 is CSVVRGYEQYF. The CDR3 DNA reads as TGCAGCGTTGTACGGGGGTACGAGCAGTACTTC.

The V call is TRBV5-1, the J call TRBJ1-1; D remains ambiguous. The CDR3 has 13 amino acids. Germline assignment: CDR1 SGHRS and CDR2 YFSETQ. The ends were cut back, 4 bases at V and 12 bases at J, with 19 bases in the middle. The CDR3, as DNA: TGCGCCAGCAGCGCCGGAGCACCGAGTGGGACTTTCTTT. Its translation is CASSAGAPSGTFF.

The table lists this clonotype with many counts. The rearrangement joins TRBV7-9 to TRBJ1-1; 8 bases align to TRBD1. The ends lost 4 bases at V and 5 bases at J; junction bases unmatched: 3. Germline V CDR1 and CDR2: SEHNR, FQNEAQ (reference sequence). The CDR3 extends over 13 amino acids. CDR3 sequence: CASSSWTGTEAFF. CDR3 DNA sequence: TGTGCCAGCAGCTCCTGGACAGGGACTGAAGCTTTCTTT.

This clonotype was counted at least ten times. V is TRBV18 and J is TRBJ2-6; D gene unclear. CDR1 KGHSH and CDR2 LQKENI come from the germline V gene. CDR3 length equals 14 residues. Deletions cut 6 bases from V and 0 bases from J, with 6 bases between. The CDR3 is CASSHSSGANVLTF. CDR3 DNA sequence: TGTGCCAGCTCCCACAGCTCTGGGGCCAACGTCCTGACTTTC.

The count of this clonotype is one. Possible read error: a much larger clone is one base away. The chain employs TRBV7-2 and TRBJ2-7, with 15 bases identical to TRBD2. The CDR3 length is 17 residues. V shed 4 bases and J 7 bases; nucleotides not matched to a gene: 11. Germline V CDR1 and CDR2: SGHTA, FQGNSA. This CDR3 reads CASSSGLAGGPWGEQYF. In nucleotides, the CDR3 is TGTGCCAGCAGCTCCGGACTAGCGGGGGGGCCTTGGGGTGAGCAGTACTTC. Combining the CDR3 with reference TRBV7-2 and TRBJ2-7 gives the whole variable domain GAGVSQSPSNKVTEKGKDVELRCDPISGHTALYWYRQSLGQGLEFLIYFQGNSAPDKSGLPSDRFSAERTGGSVSTLTIQRTQQEDSAVYLCASSSGLAGGPWGEQYFGPGTRLTVT.

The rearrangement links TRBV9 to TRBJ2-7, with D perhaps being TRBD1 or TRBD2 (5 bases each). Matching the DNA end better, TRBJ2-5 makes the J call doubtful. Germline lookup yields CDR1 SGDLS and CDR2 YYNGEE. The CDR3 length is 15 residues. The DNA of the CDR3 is TGTGCCAGCGGTGAGGGGATTAGGGGTGACGAGACCCAGTACTTC. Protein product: CASGEGIRGDETQYF.

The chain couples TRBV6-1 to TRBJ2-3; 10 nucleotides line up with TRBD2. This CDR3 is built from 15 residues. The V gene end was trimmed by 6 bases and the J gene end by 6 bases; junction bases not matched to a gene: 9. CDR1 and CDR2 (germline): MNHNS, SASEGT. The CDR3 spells CASRDYSGGRDTQYF. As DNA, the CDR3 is TGTGCCAGCAGGGACTATAGCGGGGGGAGGGATACGCAGTATTTT.

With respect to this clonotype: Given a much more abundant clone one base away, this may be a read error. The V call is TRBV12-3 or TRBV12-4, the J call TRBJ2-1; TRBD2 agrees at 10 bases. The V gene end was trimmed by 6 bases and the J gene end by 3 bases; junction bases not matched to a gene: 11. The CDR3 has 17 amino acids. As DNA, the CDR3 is TGTGCCAGCAGGGTGGGGAGCGGGGGGGCGGTCTACAATGAGCAGTTCTTC. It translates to CASRVGSGGAVYNEQFF.

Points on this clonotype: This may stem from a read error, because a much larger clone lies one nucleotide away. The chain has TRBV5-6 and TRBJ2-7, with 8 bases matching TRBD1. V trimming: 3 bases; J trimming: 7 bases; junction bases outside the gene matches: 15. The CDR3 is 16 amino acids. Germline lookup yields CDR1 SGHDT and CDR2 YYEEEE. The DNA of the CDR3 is TGTGCCAGCAGCTGGGACAGGCCTCTAAACTACAATGAGCAGTACTTC. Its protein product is CASSWDRPLNYNEQYF.

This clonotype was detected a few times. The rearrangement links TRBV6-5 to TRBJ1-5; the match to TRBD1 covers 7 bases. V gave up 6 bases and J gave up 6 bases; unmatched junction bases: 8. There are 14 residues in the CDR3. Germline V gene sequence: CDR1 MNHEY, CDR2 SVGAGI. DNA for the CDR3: TGTGCCAGCAGCCCGACAGGGAGGTTTCAGCCCCAGCATTTT. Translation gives CASSPTGRFQPQHF.

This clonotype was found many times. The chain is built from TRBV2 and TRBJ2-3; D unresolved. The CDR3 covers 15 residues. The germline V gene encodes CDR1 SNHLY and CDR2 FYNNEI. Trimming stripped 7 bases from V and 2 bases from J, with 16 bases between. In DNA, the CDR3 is TGTGCCAGCAATCCGCTAGTAAGGGCCACAGATACGCAGTATTTT. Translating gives CASNPLVRATDTQYF.

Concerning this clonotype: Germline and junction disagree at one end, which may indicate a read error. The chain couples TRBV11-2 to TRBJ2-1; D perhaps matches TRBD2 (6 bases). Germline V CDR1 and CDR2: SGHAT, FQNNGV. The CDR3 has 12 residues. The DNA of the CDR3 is TGTGTCAGCAGCTTAGGGAGGAATGAGCAGTTCTTC. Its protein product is CVSSLGRNEQFF. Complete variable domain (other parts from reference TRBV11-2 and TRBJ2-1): EAGVAQSPRYKIIEKRQSVAFWCNPISGHATLYWYQQILGQGPKLLIQFQNNGVVDDSQLPKDRFSAERLKGVDSTLKIQPAKLEDSAVYLCVSSLGRNEQFFGPGTRLTVL.

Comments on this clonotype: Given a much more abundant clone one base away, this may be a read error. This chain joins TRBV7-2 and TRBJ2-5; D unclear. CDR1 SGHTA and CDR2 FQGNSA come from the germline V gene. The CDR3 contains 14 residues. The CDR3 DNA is TGTGCCGGCAGCTTAACGAGGAACCAAGAGACCCAGTACTTC. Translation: CAGSLTRNQETQYF. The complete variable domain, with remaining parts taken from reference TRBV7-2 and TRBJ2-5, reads GAGVSQSPSNKVTEKGKDVELRCDPISGHTALYWYRQSLGQGLEFLIYFQGNSAPDKSGLPSDRFSAERTGGSVSTLTIQRTQQEDSAVYLCAGSLTRNQETQYFGPGTRLLVL.

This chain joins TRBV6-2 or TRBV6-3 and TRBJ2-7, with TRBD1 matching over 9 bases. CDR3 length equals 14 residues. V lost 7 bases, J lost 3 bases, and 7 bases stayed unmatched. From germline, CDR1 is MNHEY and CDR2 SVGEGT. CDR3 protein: CASIAGTGFYEQYF. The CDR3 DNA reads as TGTGCCAGCATCGCCGGGACAGGGTTCTACGAGCAGTACTTC.

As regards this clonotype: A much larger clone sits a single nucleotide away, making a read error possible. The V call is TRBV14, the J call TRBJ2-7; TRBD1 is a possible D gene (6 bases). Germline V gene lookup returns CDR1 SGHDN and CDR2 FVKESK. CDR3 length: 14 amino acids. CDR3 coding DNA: TGTGCCAACAGCCAACAGGACAGCAAGGGCGAGCAGTACTTC. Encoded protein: CANSQQDSKGEQYF. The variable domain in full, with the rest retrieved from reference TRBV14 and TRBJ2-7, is EAGVTQFPSHSVIEKGQTVTLRCDPISGHDNLYWYRRVMGKEIKFLLHFVKESKQDESGMPNNRFLAERTGGTYSTLKVQPAELEDSGVYFCANSQQDSKGEQYFGPGTRLTVT.

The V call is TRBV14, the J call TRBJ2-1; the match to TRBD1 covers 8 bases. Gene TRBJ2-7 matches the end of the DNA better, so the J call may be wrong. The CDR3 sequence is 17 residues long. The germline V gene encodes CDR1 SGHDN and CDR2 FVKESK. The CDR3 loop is CASSSHRDRTTYNEQYF. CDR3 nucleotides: TGTGCCAGCAGCTCTCACCGGGACAGGACTACCTACAATGAGCAGTACTTC.

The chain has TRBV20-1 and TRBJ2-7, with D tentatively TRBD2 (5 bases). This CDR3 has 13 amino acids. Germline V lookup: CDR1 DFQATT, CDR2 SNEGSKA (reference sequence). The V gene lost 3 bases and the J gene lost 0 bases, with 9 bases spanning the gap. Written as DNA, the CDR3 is TGCAGTGCTAGGGCGGACTCCTCCTACGAGCAGTACTTC. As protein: CSARADSSYEQYF.

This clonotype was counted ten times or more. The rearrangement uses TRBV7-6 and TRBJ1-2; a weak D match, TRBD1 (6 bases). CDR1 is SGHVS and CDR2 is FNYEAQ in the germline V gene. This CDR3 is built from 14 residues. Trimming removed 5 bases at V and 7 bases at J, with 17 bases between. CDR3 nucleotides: TGTGCCAGCAGCCCGAGGACAGCCCGAGGTGGCTACACCTTC. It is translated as CASSPRTARGGYTF.

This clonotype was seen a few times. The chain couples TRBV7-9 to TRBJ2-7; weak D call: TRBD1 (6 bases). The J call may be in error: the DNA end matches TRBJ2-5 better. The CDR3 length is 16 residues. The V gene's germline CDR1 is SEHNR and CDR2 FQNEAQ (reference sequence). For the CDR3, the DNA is TGTGCCAGCAGCTCCTACCCGGACAGAGCGAGGGAGACCCAGTACTTC. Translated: CASSSYPDRARETQYF.

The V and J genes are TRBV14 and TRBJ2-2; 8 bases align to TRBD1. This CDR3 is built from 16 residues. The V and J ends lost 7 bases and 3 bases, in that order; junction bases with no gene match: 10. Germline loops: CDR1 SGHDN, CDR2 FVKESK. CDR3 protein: CASNPIGTGDTGELFF. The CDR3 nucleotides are TGTGCCAGCAACCCGATCGGGACAGGTGACACCGGGGAGCTGTTTTTT.

The DNA of the CDR3 is TGTGCCAGCAGCCCGGGGGGTGCCGGGGAAAAACTGTTTTTT. As protein: CASSPGGAGEKLFF. The chain joins TRBV7-2 to TRBJ1-4, with D possibly being TRBD1 (5 bases). Germline CDR1 and CDR2: SGHTA and FQGNSA. The CDR3 runs to 14 residues. V lost 5 bases and J 8 bases, leaving 15 bases between the germline ends.

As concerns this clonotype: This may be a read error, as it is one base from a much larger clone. The CDR3 region is CASSLVGRAGTDTQYF. Written as DNA, the CDR3 is TGTGCCAGCAGCTTAGTAGGCCGAGCAGGGACAGATACGCAGTATTTT. The V call is TRBV11-2, the J call TRBJ2-3, with a tentative D call TRBD1 (5 bases). Germline CDR1 SGHAT, CDR2 FQNNGV. This CDR3 has 16 residues. The V end was cut by 1 base, the J end by 3 bases, with 14 bases between.

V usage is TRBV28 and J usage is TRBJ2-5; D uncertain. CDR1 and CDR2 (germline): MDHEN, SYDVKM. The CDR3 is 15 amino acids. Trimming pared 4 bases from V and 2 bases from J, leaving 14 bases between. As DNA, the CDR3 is TGTGCCAGCAGTTCAGCAGCCCGTGAGCAAGAGACCCAGTACTTC. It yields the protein CASSSAAREQETQYF.

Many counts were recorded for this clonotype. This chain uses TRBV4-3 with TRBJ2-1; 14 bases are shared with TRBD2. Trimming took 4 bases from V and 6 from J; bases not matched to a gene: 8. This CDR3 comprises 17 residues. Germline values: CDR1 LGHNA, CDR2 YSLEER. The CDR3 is CASSRSGTSGGGNEQFF. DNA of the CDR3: TGCGCCAGCAGCCGTTCCGGGACTAGCGGGGGCGGCAATGAGCAGTTCTTC.

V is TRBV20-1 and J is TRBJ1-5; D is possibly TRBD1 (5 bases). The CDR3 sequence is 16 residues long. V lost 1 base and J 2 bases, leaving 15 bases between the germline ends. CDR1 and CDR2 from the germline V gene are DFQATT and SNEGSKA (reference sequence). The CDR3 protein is CSARALRGLGNQPQHF. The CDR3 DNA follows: TGCAGTGCTAGAGCTCTGAGGGGCTTGGGCAATCAGCCCCAGCATTTT.

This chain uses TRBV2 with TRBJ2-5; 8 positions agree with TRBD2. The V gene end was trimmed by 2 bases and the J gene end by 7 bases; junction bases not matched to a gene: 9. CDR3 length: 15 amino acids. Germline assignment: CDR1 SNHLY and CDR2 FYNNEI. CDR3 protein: CASSETTSDGGTQYF. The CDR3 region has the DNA TGTGCCAGCAGTGAAACGACTAGCGATGGGGGGACCCAGTACTTC.

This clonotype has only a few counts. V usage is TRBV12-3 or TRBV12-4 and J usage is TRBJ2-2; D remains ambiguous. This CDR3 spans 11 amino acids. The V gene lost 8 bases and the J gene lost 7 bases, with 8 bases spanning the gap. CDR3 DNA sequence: TGTGCCAGCGACGTCGTCGGGGAGCTGTTTTTT. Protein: CASDVVGELFF.

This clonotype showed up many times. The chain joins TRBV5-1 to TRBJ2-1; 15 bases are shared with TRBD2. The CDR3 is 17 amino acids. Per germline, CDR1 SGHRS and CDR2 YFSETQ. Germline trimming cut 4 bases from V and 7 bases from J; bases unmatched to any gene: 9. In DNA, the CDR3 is TGCGCCAGCAGCCGGGGACTAGCGGGGGGAATTAGGAATGAGCAGTTCTTC. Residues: CASSRGLAGGIRNEQFF. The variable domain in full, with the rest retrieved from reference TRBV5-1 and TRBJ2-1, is KAGVTQTPRYLIKTRGQQVTLSCSPISGHRSVSWYQQTPGQGLQFLFEYFSETQRNKGNFPGRFSGRQFSNSRSEMNVSTLELGDSALYLCASSRGLAGGIRNEQFFGPGTRLTVL.

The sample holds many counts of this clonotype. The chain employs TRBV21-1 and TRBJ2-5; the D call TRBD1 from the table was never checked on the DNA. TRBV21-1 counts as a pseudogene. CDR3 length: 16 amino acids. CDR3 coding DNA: TGTGCCAGCAGCAAAGACGTAAGGCCGAGGGGGGAGACCCAGTACTTC. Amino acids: CASSKDVRPRGETQYF.

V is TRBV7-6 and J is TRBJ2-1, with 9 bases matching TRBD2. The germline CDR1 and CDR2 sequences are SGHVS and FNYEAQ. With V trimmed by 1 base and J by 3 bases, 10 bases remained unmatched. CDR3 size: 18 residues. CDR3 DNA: TGTGCCAGCAGCTTAGATTCTAGAGGGACTAGCCTCTACAATGAGCAGTTCTTC. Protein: CASSLDSRGTSLYNEQFF.

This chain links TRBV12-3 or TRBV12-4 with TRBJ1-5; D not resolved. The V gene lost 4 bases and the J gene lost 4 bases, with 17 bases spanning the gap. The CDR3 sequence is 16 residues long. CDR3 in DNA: TGTGCCAGCAGTTACTTCGGCTCGTTTGGGAATCAGCCCCAGCATTTT. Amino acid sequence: CASSYFGSFGNQPQHF.